This T cell receptor beta chain was sequenced during a study of CD8 T cells in ankylosing spondylitis. This clonotype was observed at least ten times. What it binds is unknown. Germline CDR1 reads SGDLS; CDR2 reads YYNGEE. The V segment lost 4 bases and the J segment 2 bases; nucleotides outside the gene matches: 16. The CDR3 runs to 18 residues. Whole-study results and caveats: Clones linked to disease were reported to show significant enrichment in matched ankylosing spondylitis synovial fluid.

MiXCR was run by TCRdb on the 5' RACE reads, yielding one entry per CDR3 protein. The sample holds 150,000 to 200,000 distinct CDR3 sequences, 9.5% to 13% seen once. Sequencing was done on a sample of blood, either unsorted or a sorted T cell fraction (not recorded which). This chain links TRBV9 with TRBJ2-3; 7 positions agree with TRBD2. This receptor was taken from a male donor with ankylosing spondylitis or in good health (not recorded which). The CDR3 nucleotides read TGTGCCAGCAGCTCCCGGGGTGCGGGAGCGTTCAACACAGATACGCAGTATTTT. Residues: CASSSRGAGAFNTDTQYF.